This entry lists 14 T cell receptor beta chains sequenced from one sample in a study of cytomegalovirus exposure and HLA in healthy donors. In the PCR, 60 Vbeta and 13 Jbeta primers were used. The assay was immunoSEQ multiplex PCR, and TCRdb's table has in-frame clones only and misses some. Of 100,000 to 150,000 clones in the sample, approximately 78% are singletons; the top ten hold 11%. The sequencing input was PBMCs. These receptors all come from a man under 40 in good health and CMV-seropositive.

This clone was counted a few times. The J gene is TRBJ1-3, the V gene TRBV5-1; D is unclear. Germline V gives CDR1 SGHRS, CDR2 YFSETQ. The V end was cut by 0 bases, the J end by 2 bases, with 9 bases between. The CDR3 has 15 residues. CDR3 amino acids: CASSLEAGAGNTIYF. CDR3 coding DNA: TGCGCCAGCAGCTTGGAGGCTGGAGCTGGAAACACCATATATTTT.

The chain employs TRBV30 and TRBJ1-5, with 8 bases identical to TRBD1. The trim removed 5 bases at V and 7 bases at J, leaving 7 bases unmatched. There are 13 residues in the CDR3. Germline values: CDR1 GTSNPN, CDR2 SVGIG (reference sequence). This CDR3 is CAWDRGAGQPQHF. CDR3 in DNA: TGTGCCTGGGACAGGGGTGCAGGACAGCCCCAGCATTTT.

This clone was counted once. This rearrangement joins TRBV5-8 to TRBJ2-7, with a possible D match to TRBD1 (6 bases). Deletions cut 2 bases from V and 3 bases from J, with 12 bases between. The CDR3 loop spans 14 amino acids. The germline CDR1 and CDR2 sequences are SGHTS and YDEGEE. The CDR3 nucleotides are TGTGCCAGCAGCTTTTGGCAGGGGAACTACGAGCAGTACTTC. Translation gives CASSFWQGNYEQYF.

V is TRBV6-1 and J is TRBJ2-7, with 10 bases aligning to TRBD1. Trimming at V came to 5 bases and at J to 3 bases, leaving 7 bases not matched to a gene. The CDR3 covers 15 residues. The germline gives CDR1 MNHNS, CDR2 SASEGT. CDR3 protein: CASSRTGDRGYEQYF. CDR3 coding DNA: TGTGCCAGCAGTCGAACTGGGGACAGGGGCTACGAGCAGTACTTC.

In its sample, this clone was seen a few times. The chain carries TRBV10-3 and TRBJ2-4; 9 nucleotides match TRBD2. There are 16 residues in the CDR3. CDR1 and CDR2 from the germline V gene are ENHRY and SYGVKD. Trimming at V came to 6 bases and at J to 1 base, leaving 7 bases not matched to a gene. In DNA, the CDR3 is TGTGCCATCAGGCCTAGCGGGAACGGGGCCAAAAACATTCAGTACTTC. This sequence encodes CAIRPSGNGAKNIQYF.

The chain links TRBV27 to TRBJ2-7; D may be TRBD1 (6 bases). Between the trimmed V and J ends, which lost 3 bases and 2 bases, there was a span of 14 bases. The germline gives CDR1 MNHEY, CDR2 SMNVEV (reference sequence). CDR3 length: 15 amino acids. The CDR3 DNA follows: TGTGCCAGCAGTTTCTTCTGGGACAAGGCCTACGAGCAGTACTTC. Its protein is CASSFFWDKAYEQYF.

V and J are TRBV28 and TRBJ1-1; D unresolved. The CDR3 covers 13 residues. V lost 7 bases and J 3 bases, leaving 12 bases between the germline ends. Germline CDR1 is MDHEN and CDR2 is SYDVKM. The CDR3 DNA is TGTGCCAGCACACTAGCGGGGTACACTGAAGCTTTCTTT. Translating it yields CASTLAGYTEAFF.

The chain uses TRBV5-1 and TRBJ1-2; TRBD1 matches at 7 bases. This CDR3 spans 12 amino acids. Germline V gene lookup returns CDR1 SGHRS and CDR2 YFSETQ. V dropped 7 bases and J dropped 7; count of bases not matched to a gene: 7. This CDR3 reads CASGPGGSGYTF. CDR3 bases: TGCGCCAGCGGGCCAGGGGGTAGTGGCTACACCTTC.

The gene calls are TRBV10-3 and TRBJ2-7; D may be TRBD1 (5 bases). The CDR3 has 13 residues. Looked up from germline, CDR1 is ENHRY and CDR2 is SYGVKD. The V end was cut by 5 bases, the J end by 4 bases, with 12 bases between. In nucleotides, the CDR3 is TGTGCCATCAGTTTAGTGGGGCGGTACGAGCAGTACTTC. Translation gives CAISLVGRYEQYF.

The rearrangement joins TRBV10-1 to TRBJ2-2; 7 bases fit TRBD1. CDR1 and CDR2 from the germline V gene are WNHNN and SYGVQD (reference sequence). J was trimmed by 7 bases and V by 4 bases; bases with no gene match: 12. This CDR3 has 16 amino acids. The CDR3 loop reads CASSVRPRGQDGELFF. CDR3 DNA sequence: TGCGCCAGCAGTGTCCGCCCTAGGGGGCAAGACGGGGAGCTGTTTTTT.

This rearrangement joins TRBV6-5 to TRBJ2-3; the D is unclear. V lost 6 bases and J lost 2, with 15 bases in between. This CDR3 is built from 15 residues. The V gene's germline CDR1 is MNHEY and CDR2 SVGAGI. In nucleotides, the CDR3 is TGTGCCAGCAGCCGACGGGTCACCATCACAGATACGCAGTATTTT. Translation: CASSRRVTITDTQYF.

The chain employs TRBV5-4 and TRBJ1-4; D gene ambiguous. Germline CDR1 is SGHNT and CDR2 is YYREEE (reference sequence). The CDR3 length is 13 residues. Trimming left V 2 bases short and J 8 bases short, with 10 bases between. The CDR3 spells CASSFIGEEKLFF. In nucleotides, the CDR3 is TGTGCCAGCAGCTTTATCGGGGAGGAAAAACTGTTTTTT.

The chain uses TRBV5-1 and TRBJ1-2; D perhaps matches TRBD1 (5 bases). The CDR3 loop spans 14 amino acids. Germline-derived CDR1 and CDR2 are SGHRS and YFSETQ. The ends were cut back, 0 bases at V and 5 bases at J, with 11 bases in the middle. The CDR3 DNA reads as TGCGCCAGCAGCTTGGGTGACAGAGGATATGGCTACACCTTC. Translating gives CASSLGDRGYGYTF.

This sequence joins TRBV7-8 and TRBJ2-7; 8 bases line up with TRBD2. The CDR3 spans 17 residues. Germline assignment: CDR1 SGHVS and CDR2 FQNEAQ. Trimming at V came to 7 bases and at J to 4 bases, leaving 18 bases not matched to a gene. CDR3 loop: CASTLDGPPGTSYEQYF. The DNA of the CDR3 is TGTGCCAGCACCCTAGACGGTCCCCCCGGGACTAGTTACGAGCAGTACTTC.